Following are 27 T cell receptor beta chains from one sample sequenced in a study of blood T cell repertoires in COVID-19. TCRdb's copy holds only in-frame clones and misses some; the assay was immunoSEQ multiplex PCR. The repertoire consists of roughly 250,000 clones, with roughly 84% occurring once and the leading ten covering 3% to 4%. Sequencing was carried out using peripheral blood. These receptors came from a woman aged 40 to 50 with active or convalescent COVID-19.

V usage is TRBV4-1 and J usage is TRBJ2-2; 10 bases align to TRBD2. The trim removed 5 bases at V and 0 bases at J, leaving 12 bases unmatched. The germline gives CDR1 MGHRA, CDR2 YSYEKL. The CDR3 length is 19 residues. This CDR3 reads CASSSTAGSGGPNTGELFF. The CDR3 DNA reads TGCGCCAGCAGCTCAACAGCGGGTAGCGGGGGGCCGAACACCGGGGAGCTGTTTTTT.

This chain joins TRBV11-3 and TRBJ1-2, with D tentatively TRBD1 (6 bases). Germline-derived CDR1 and CDR2 are SGHNT and YENEEA. With 2 bases removed from V and 7 bases from J, the gap between germline ends came to 23 bases. The CDR3 totals 17 residues. The CDR3 here is CASSLYTGRGEIGGYTF. DNA of the CDR3: TGTGCCAGCAGCTTATACACAGGGAGGGGGGAGATTGGTGGCTACACCTTC.

CDR3 in DNA: TGTGCCAGCAGCCCCGGACAGGGGGCGCTGGGGAATCAGCCCCAGCATTTT. Protein sequence: CASSPGQGALGNQPQHF. The chain recombines TRBV5-8 with TRBJ1-5, with 11 bases fitting TRBD1. The CDR3 is 17 residues long. Germline loops: CDR1 SGHTS, CDR2 YDEGEE. V trimming: 4 bases; J trimming: 4 bases; junction bases outside the gene matches: 10.

The J gene is TRBJ1-4, the V gene TRBV12-5; possible D gene TRBD1, 5 bases. This CDR3 is built from 13 residues. The germline CDR1 and CDR2 sequences are LGHNT and FRNRAP. Trimming stripped 6 bases from V and 2 bases from J, with 7 bases between. CDR3: CASGGATNEKLFF. The CDR3 region has the DNA TGTGCTAGTGGAGGGGCCACTAATGAAAAACTGTTTTTT.

The chain employs TRBV12-3 or TRBV12-4 and TRBJ1-2; D is unresolved. CDR3 length: 12 amino acids. Trimming stripped 7 bases from V and 4 bases from J, with 10 bases between. The CDR3 nucleotides read TGTGCCAGCAATGGCCCCTCCTATGGCTACACCTTC. Residues: CASNGPSYGYTF.

The CDR3 loop is CASSIAGGETQYF. As DNA, the CDR3 is TGTGCCAGCAGCATAGCCGGGGGTGAGACCCAGTACTTC. The J gene is TRBJ2-5, the V gene TRBV12-3 or TRBV12-4, with D tentatively TRBD2 (6 bases). CDR3 length: 13 residues. Trimming pared 6 bases from V and 5 bases from J, leaving 13 bases between.

The rearrangement joins TRBV19 to TRBJ1-4; a weak D match, TRBD1 (6 bases). This CDR3 has 15 amino acids. Per the germline V gene, CDR1 is LNHDA and CDR2 is SQIVND (reference sequence). V lost 5 bases, J lost 5 bases, and 15 bases lay in between. The CDR3 sequence is CASSRSRGPNEKLFF. The CDR3 bases are TGTGCCAGTAGTCGATCCAGGGGACCGAATGAAAAACTGTTTTTT.

The rearrangement links TRBV10-3 to TRBJ2-2; perhaps TRBD1 as D (6 bases). CDR3 size: 15 residues. Germline CDR1 is ENHRY and CDR2 is SYGVKD. The ends were cut back, 8 bases at V and 5 bases at J, with 18 bases in the middle. CDR3 protein: CAIWAGAQETGELFF. The CDR3 region has the DNA TGTGCCATCTGGGCAGGGGCGCAAGAAACCGGGGAGCTGTTTTTT.

The chain links TRBV6-5 to TRBJ1-2, with D possibly being TRBD1 (6 bases). Germline V gene lookup returns CDR1 MNHEY and CDR2 SVGAGI. Deletions cut 8 bases from V and 6 bases from J, with 13 bases between. This CDR3 region has 12 residues. CDR3 sequence (DNA): TGTGCCAGCCTCCCAGGGGAGAATGGCTACACCTTC. Amino acid sequence: CASLPGENGYTF.

V usage is TRBV15 and J usage is TRBJ2-1; weak D call: TRBD1 (6 bases). The CDR3 is 16 amino acids. The germline V gene has CDR1 LNHNV and CDR2 YYDKDF (reference sequence). V was cut by 2 bases and J by 1 base, with 12 bases left in between. The CDR3 coding sequence is TGTGCCACCAGCAGACCCGGGACAAGGTCCTACAATGAGCAGTTCTTC. As protein: CATSRPGTRSYNEQFF.

V gene TRBV7-2 combines with J gene TRBJ1-5; 9 positions match TRBD1. V lost 4 bases, J lost 1 base, and 5 bases stayed unmatched. CDR3 size: 16 residues. Germline V gives CDR1 SGHTA, CDR2 FQGNSA. The CDR3 DNA follows: TGTGCCAGCAGCTGGACAGGGGCGCAGAGCAATCAGCCCCAGCATTTT. This encodes CASSWTGAQSNQPQHF.

The chain recombines TRBV30 with TRBJ1-2; D is uncertain. V was cut by 2 bases and J by 7 bases, with 17 bases left in between. The CDR3 length is 14 residues. Germline values: CDR1 GTSNPN, CDR2 SVGIG (reference sequence). CDR3 sequence reads: CAWSIYGRRSGYTF. For the CDR3, the DNA is TGTGCCTGGAGTATATACGGCAGACGGAGTGGCTACACCTTC.

V gene TRBV19 combines with J gene TRBJ1-3; possible D gene TRBD1, 5 bases. Germline-derived CDR1 and CDR2 are LNHDA and SQIVND (reference sequence). Trimming pared 6 bases from V and 3 bases from J, leaving 15 bases between. The CDR3 has 15 residues. The CDR3 loop is CASRTDSSDGNTIYF. CDR3 sequence (DNA): TGTGCCAGTAGGACAGACAGTTCGGATGGAAACACCATATATTTT.

The J gene is TRBJ2-7, the V gene TRBV5-4; the match to TRBD1 covers 8 bases. Germline values: CDR1 SGHNT, CDR2 YYREEE (reference sequence). Trimming at V came to 7 bases and at J to 7 bases, leaving 13 bases not matched to a gene. The CDR3 has 14 amino acids. The chain's CDR3 is CASARTGRLEEQYV. The DNA of the CDR3 is TGTGCCAGCGCACGGACAGGGCGGTTAGAGGAGCAGTACGTC.

The chain uses TRBV4-1 and TRBJ2-7; 9 positions agree with TRBD1. The CDR3 is made up of 15 amino acids. V lost 4 bases and J lost 4; bases outside the gene matches: 8. The germline V gene encodes CDR1 MGHRA and CDR2 YSYEKL. As DNA, the CDR3 is TGCGCCAGCAGCCCGTTACACAGGGGGCCGTACGAGCAGTACTTC. This sequence encodes CASSPLHRGPYEQYF.

The rearrangement uses TRBV6-5 and TRBJ2-1; 7 bases are shared with TRBD1. Germline assignment: CDR1 MNHEY and CDR2 SVGAGI. J lost 7 bases, V lost 4 bases, and 7 bases had no gene match. The CDR3 contains 14 residues. The chain's CDR3 is CASSSTGQRNEQFF. The CDR3 DNA reads TGTGCCAGCAGTTCAACGGGACAGCGTAATGAGCAGTTCTTC.

This clone was seen once. The V gene is TRBV5-4, the J gene TRBJ1-3; 8 positions match TRBD1. The CDR3 totals 15 residues. Germline-derived CDR1 and CDR2 are SGHNT and YYREEE (reference sequence). After removal of 3 bases from V and 2 bases from J, the junction contained 4 bases not matched to a gene. The CDR3 nucleotides read TGTGCCAGCAGCTACGGACAGGGCGCTGGAAACACCATATATTTT. Protein: CASSYGQGAGNTIYF.

This clone has only a few counts. The chain carries TRBV2 and TRBJ1-6; 8 bases align to TRBD1. This CDR3 contains 16 residues. The germline CDR1 and CDR2 sequences are SNHLY and FYNNEI. The J segment lost 5 bases and the V segment lost 6 bases, leaving 9 bases of the junction unmatched. The CDR3: CASSATQGANNSPLHF. The CDR3 nucleotides read TGTGCCAGCAGCGCTACTCAGGGGGCGAATAATTCACCCCTCCACTTT.

This clone was observed once. The rearrangement joins TRBV2 to TRBJ1-6; no clear D. Germline lookup yields CDR1 SNHLY and CDR2 FYNNEI. Trimming stripped 4 bases from V and 4 bases from J, with 5 bases between. The CDR3 totals 13 residues. CDR3 sequence: CASSAEYNSPLHF. The CDR3 DNA reads TGTGCCAGCAGTGCGGAGTATAATTCACCCCTCCACTTT.

This clone was seen at least ten times. This CDR3 reads CASSHGDRGRSFF. In DNA, the CDR3 is TGTGCCAGCAGCCATGGAGACAGGGGGAGATCTTTCTTT. V usage is TRBV3-1 (or the pseudogene TRBV3-2) and J usage is TRBJ1-1, with 9 bases matching TRBD1. The germline gives CDR1 LGHDT, CDR2 YNNKEL (reference sequence). J lost 12 bases, V lost 3 bases, and 8 bases had no gene match. This CDR3 region has 13 residues.

The chain carries TRBV2 and TRBJ2-5, with D maybe TRBD2 (5 bases). This CDR3 spans 14 amino acids. The V and J ends lost 3 bases and 5 bases respectively, with 13 bases between them. CDR1 is SNHLY, CDR2 FYNNEI, per germline. CDR3 amino acids: CASSDDLGGETQYF. The CDR3 DNA is TGTGCCAGCAGTGATGATTTAGGCGGGGAGACCCAGTACTTC.

This chain links TRBV2 with TRBJ1-5, with a weak D call TRBD1 (6 bases). Germline-derived CDR1 and CDR2 are SNHLY and FYNNEI. This CDR3 has 14 residues. V was clipped by 6 bases and J by 4 bases, with 13 bases between them. CDR3 loop: CASSDVRGNQPQHF. The CDR3 nucleotides are TGTGCCAGCAGCGACGTGAGGGGGAATCAGCCCCAGCATTTT.

The chain recombines TRBV5-6 with TRBJ1-2; D unresolved. The CDR3 length is 12 residues. The V gene lost 1 base and the J gene lost 7 bases, with 8 bases spanning the gap. In germline, CDR1 is SGHDT, CDR2 YYEEEE. The chain's CDR3 is CASSLWEGGYTF. For the CDR3, the DNA is TGTGCCAGCAGCTTGTGGGAGGGTGGCTACACCTTC.

This rearrangement joins TRBV7-3 to TRBJ2-2; no clear D. Germline CDR1 is SGHTA and CDR2 is FQGTGA. Trimming stripped 5 bases from V and 1 base from J, with 11 bases between. This CDR3 comprises 15 residues. The CDR3 spells CASSPWPGNTGELFF. CDR3 in DNA: TGTGCCAGCAGCCCCTGGCCTGGGAACACCGGGGAGCTGTTTTTT. Full variable domain (missing parts from reference TRBV7-3 and TRBJ2-2): GAGVSQTPSNKVTEKGKYVELRCDPISGHTALYWYRQSLGQGPEFLIYFQGTGAADDSGLPNDRFFAVRPEGSVSTLKIQRTERGDSAVYLCASSPWPGNTGELFFGEGSRLTVL.

The rearrangement uses TRBV5-1 and TRBJ1-2; D not resolved. V shed 0 bases and J shed 0 bases, with 12 bases lying between them. CDR3 length equals 16 residues. The germline gives CDR1 SGHRS, CDR2 YFSETQ. The DNA of the CDR3 is TGCGCCAGCAGCTTGGTACACGGAGAAGCTAACTATGGCTACACCTTC. Amino acids: CASSLVHGEANYGYTF.

This clone was observed a single time. CDR3 protein: CAWSPQLYEQYF. In DNA, the CDR3 is TGTGCCTGGAGTCCCCAGTTATACGAGCAGTACTTC. V and J are TRBV30 and TRBJ2-7; D is ambiguous. The ends were cut back, 2 bases at V and 4 bases at J, with 9 bases in the middle. Germline V gene lookup returns CDR1 GTSNPN and CDR2 SVGIG (reference sequence). The CDR3 totals 12 residues.

The chain links TRBV19 to TRBJ1-5; D not resolved. With 4 bases removed from V and 9 bases from J, the gap between germline ends came to 10 bases. The CDR3 runs 12 residues. Germline V gene data show CDR1 as LNHDA and CDR2 as SQIVND (reference sequence). CDR3 in amino acids: CASSNLKLPQHF. The CDR3 DNA sequence: TGTGCCAGTAGTAACCTAAAGCTGCCCCAGCATTTT.